This record concerns one TCR beta chain sequence. Its matching antigen is unknown. Libraries were UMI-labeled 5' RACE TRB cDNA. TCRdb processed the 5' RACE reads again and assigns one entry to each CDR3 protein, with no DNA. The sample data list about 6,800 distinct CDR3 sequences. The data were taken from a study of CXCR3-negative and CXCR3-positive naive CD8 T cells. In the study overall: Collectively, the libraries yielded 140 million or so TRB reads in total, at about 1.5 +/- 0.3 million per library. Whole-study findings and limits: Memory CD8+ T cell repertoires were far less diverse than both naive subsets. Greater hydrophobicity was found in TRB CDR3s of CXCR3-positive naive cells than of CXCR3-negative naive cells.

CDR1 and CDR2 from the germline V gene are MDHEN and SYDVKM. This CDR3 spans 12 amino acids. This clonotype originated in a human donor in good health. Some clones in this sample may be carry-over from other donors' samples. J is TRBJ2-7 and V is TRBV28; TCRdb gives TRBD1 as the D gene, but with no DNA this cannot be confirmed. Source material: naive CXCR3+ CD8+ T cells from blood. Described subset: CD45RO-CCR7+CD27+CD95- naive CD8+ T cells expressing CXCR3 (TNR3+). CDR3 sequence: CAIGGSAAQQYF.